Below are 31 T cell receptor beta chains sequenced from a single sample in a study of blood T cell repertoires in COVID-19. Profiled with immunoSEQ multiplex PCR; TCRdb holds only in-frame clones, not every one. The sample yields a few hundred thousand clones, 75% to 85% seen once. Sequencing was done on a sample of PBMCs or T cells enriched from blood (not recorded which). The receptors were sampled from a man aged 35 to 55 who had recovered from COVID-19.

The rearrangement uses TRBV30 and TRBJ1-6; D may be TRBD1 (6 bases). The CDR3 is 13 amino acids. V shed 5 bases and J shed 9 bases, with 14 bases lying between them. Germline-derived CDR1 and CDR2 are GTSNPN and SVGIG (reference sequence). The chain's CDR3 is CAWLQGFGSPLHF. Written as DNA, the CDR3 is TGTGCCTGGTTACAGGGTTTTGGTTCACCCCTCCACTTT.

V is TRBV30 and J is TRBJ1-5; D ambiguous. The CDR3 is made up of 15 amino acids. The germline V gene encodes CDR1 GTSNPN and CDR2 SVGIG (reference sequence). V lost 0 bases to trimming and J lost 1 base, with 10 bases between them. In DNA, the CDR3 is TGTGCCTGGAGTGTAGGAGGTTCCAGCAATCAGCCCCAGCATTTT. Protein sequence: CAWSVGGSSNQPQHF.

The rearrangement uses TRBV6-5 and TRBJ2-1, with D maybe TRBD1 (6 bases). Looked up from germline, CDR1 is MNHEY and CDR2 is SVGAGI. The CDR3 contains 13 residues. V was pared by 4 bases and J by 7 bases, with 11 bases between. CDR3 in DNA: TGTGCCAGCAGTTTGGAACAGGGAAATGAGCAGTTCTTC. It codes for CASSLEQGNEQFF.

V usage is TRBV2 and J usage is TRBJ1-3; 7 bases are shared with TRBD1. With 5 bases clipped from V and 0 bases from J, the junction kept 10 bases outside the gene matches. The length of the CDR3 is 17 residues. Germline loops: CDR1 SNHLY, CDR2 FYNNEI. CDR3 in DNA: TGTGCCAGCAGTCGAGGCAGGGGGATCCTCTCTGGAAACACCATATATTTT. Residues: CASSRGRGILSGNTIYF.

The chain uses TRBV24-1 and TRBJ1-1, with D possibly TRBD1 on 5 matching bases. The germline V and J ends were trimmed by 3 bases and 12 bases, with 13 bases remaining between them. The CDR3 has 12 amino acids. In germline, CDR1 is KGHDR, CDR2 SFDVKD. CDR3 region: CATSDRQRSTFF. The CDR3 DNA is TGTGCCACCAGTGATCGACAGCGTTCGACTTTCTTT.

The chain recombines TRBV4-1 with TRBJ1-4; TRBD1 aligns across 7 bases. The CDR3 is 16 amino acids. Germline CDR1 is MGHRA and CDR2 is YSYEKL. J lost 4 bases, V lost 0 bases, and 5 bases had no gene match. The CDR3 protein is CASSQDRGQINEKLFF. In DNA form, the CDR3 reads TGCGCCAGCAGCCAAGATCGGGGACAGATTAATGAAAAACTGTTTTTT.

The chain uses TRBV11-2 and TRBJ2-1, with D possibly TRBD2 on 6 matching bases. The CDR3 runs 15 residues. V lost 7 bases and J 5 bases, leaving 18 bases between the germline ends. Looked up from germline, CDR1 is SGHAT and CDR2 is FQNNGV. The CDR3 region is CASTGAGGKNNEQFF. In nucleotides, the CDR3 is TGTGCCAGCACCGGAGCCGGGGGTAAAAACAATGAGCAGTTCTTC.

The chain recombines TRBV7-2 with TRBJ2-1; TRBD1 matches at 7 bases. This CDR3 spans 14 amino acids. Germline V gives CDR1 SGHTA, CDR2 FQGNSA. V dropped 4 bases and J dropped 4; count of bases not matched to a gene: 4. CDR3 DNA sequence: TGTGCCAGCAGCTATCCGGGACAGTACAATGAGCAGTTCTTC. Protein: CASSYPGQYNEQFF.

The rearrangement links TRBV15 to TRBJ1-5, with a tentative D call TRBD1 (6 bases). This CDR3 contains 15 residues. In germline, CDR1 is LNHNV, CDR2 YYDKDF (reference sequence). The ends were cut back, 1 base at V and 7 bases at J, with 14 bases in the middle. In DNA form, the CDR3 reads TGTGCCACCAGCAGAGGAACAGGGAGGGCCCAGCCCCAGCATTTT. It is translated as CATSRGTGRAQPQHF.

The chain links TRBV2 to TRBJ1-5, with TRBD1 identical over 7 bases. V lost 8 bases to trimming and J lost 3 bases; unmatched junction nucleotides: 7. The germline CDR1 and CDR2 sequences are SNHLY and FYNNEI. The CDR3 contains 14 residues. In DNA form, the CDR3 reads TGTGCCAGCTCTTCGACAGGGCCCAATCAGCCCCAGCATTTT. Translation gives CASSSTGPNQPQHF.

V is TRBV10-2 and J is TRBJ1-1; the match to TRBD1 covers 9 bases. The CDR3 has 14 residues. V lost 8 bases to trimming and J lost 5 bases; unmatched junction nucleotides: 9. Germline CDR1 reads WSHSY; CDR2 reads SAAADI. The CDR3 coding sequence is TGCGCCAGCTCTCAGACAGGGGGTGGAACTGAAGCTTTCTTT. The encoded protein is CASSQTGGGTEAFF.

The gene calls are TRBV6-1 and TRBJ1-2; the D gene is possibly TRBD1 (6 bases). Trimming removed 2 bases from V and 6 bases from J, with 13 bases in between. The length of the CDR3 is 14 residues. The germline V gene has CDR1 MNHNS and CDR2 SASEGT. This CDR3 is CASSELGHKDGYTF. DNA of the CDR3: TGTGCCAGCAGTGAATTGGGACATAAGGATGGCTACACCTTC.

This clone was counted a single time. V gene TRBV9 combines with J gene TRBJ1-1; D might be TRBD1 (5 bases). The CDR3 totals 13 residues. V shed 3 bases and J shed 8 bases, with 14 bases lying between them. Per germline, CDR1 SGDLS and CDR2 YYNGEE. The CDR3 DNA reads TGTGCCAGCAGCGCAGCGCGAAAGGGGGAAGCTTTCTTT. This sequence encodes CASSAARKGEAFF.

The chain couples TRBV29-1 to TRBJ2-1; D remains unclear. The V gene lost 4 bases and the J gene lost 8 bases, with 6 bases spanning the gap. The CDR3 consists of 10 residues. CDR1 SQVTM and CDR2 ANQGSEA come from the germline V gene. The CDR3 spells CSVGHHEQFF. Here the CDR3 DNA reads TGCAGCGTTGGGCACCATGAGCAGTTCTTC.

In DNA form, the CDR3 reads TGTGCCAGCAGCTTACGGGACGGGGGGAACACTGAAGCTTTCTTT. Residues: CASSLRDGGNTEAFF. V gene TRBV7-9 combines with J gene TRBJ1-1; a possible D gene is TRBD1 (5 bases). Germline V CDR1 and CDR2: SEHNR, FQNEAQ (reference sequence). CDR3 length equals 15 residues. V was cut by 2 bases and J by 1 base, with 11 bases left in between.

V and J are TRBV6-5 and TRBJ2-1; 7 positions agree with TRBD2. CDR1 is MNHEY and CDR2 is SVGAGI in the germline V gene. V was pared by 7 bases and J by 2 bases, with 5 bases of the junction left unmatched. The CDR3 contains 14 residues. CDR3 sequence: CASTRGDAYNEQFF. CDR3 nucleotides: TGTGCCAGCACCCGGGGGGACGCCTACAATGAGCAGTTCTTC.

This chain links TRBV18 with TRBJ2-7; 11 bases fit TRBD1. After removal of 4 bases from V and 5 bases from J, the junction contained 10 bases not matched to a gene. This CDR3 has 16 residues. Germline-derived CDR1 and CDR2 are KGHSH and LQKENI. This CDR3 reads CASSRLGTGGRNEQYF. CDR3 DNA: TGTGCCAGCTCACGCCTTGGGACAGGGGGTCGCAACGAGCAGTACTTC.

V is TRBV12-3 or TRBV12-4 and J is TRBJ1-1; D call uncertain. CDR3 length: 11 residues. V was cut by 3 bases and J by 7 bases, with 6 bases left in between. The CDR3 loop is CASSFGVEAFF. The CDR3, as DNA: TGTGCCAGCAGTTTCGGGGTTGAAGCTTTCTTT.

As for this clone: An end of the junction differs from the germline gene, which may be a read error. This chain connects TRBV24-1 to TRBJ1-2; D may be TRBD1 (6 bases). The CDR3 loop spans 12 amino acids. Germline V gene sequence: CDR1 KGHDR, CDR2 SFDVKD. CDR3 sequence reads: CATSERQGIIHF. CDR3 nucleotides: TGTGCCACCAGCGAAAGGCAGGGGATAATCCACTTC.

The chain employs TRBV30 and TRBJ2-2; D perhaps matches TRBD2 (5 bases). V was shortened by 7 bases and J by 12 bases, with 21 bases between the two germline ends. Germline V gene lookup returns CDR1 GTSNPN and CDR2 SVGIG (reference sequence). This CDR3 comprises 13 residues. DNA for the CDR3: TGTGCCTCTACTAGTTTTTTGAAGAGAAAGCTGTTTTTT. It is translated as CASTSFLKRKLFF.

CDR3 residues: CASSLRQDSALHF. In nucleotides, the CDR3 is TGTGCCAGCAGCCTTCGACAGGACTCAGCCCTCCACTTT. V is TRBV3-1 (or the pseudogene TRBV3-2) and J is TRBJ1-6; possibly TRBD1 for D (6 bases). Germline V lookup: CDR1 LGHDT, CDR2 YNNKEL (reference sequence). V was cut by 4 bases and J by 14 bases, with 15 bases left in between. The CDR3 loop spans 13 amino acids.

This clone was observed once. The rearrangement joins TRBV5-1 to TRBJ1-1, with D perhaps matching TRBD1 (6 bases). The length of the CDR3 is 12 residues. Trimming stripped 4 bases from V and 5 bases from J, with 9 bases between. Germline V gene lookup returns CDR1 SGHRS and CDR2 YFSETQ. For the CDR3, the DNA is TGCGCCAGCAGCCTGACAGGAACTGAAGCTTTCTTT. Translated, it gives CASSLTGTEAFF.

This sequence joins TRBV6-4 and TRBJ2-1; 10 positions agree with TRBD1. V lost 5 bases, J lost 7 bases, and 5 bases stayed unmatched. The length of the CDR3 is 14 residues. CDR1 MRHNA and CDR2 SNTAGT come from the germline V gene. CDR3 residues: CASSSRTGGNEQFF. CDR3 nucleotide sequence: TGTGCCAGCAGTTCACGGACAGGGGGGAATGAGCAGTTCTTC.

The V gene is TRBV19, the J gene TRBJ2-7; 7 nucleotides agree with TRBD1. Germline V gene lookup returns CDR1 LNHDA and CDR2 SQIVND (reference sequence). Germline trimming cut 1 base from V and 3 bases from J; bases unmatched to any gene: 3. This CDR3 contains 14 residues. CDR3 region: CASSIGGTDYEQYF. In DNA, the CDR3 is TGTGCCAGTAGTATAGGGGGGACAGACTACGAGCAGTACTTC.

The CDR3 sequence: CASSSGTGYNSPLHF. DNA for the CDR3: TGTGCCAGCAGTTCCGGGACAGGGTATAATTCACCCCTCCACTTT. J is TRBJ1-6 and V is TRBV6-2 or TRBV6-3; 9 positions agree with TRBD1. With V trimmed by 4 bases and J by 4 bases, 2 bases remained unmatched. Per the germline V gene, CDR1 is MNHEY and CDR2 is SVGEGT. The CDR3 consists of 15 residues.

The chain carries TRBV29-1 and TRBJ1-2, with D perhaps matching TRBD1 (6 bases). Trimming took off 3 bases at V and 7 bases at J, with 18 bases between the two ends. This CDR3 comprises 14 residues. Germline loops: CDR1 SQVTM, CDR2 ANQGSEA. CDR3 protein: CSVDASGGLGGYTF. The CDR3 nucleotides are TGCAGCGTTGACGCCTCGGGGGGGCTAGGTGGCTACACCTTC.

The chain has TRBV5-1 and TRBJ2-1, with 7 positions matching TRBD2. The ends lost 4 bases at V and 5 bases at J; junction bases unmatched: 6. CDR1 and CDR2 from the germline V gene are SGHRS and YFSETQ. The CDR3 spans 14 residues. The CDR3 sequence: CASSPASGHNEQFF. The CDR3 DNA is TGCGCCAGCAGCCCGGCTAGCGGTCACAATGAGCAGTTCTTC.

The CDR3 nucleotides are TGTGCCAGCAGCCAAGCTGGGACTAGCGGGATCTACGAGCAGTACTTC. Encoded protein: CASSQAGTSGIYEQYF. The chain couples TRBV4-2 to TRBJ2-7, with TRBD2 identical over 13 bases. J lost 3 bases, V lost 1 base, and 3 bases had no gene match. Germline-derived CDR1 and CDR2 are LGHNA and YNFKEQ. This CDR3 has 16 residues.

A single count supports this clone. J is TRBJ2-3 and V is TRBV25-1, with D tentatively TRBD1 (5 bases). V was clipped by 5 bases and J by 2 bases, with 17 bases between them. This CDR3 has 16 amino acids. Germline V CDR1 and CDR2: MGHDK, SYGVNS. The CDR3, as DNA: TGTGCCAGCAGTCCCTGGGGCTCCCAAAACACAGATACGCAGTATTTT. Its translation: CASSPWGSQNTDTQYF.

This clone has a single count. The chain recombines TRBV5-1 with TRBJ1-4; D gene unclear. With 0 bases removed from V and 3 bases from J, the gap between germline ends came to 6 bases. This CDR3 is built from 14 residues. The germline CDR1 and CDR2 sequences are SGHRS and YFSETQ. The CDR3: CASSLARSNEKLFF. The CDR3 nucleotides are TGCGCCAGCAGCTTGGCCCGTTCTAATGAAAAACTGTTTTTT. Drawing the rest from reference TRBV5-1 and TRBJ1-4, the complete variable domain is KAGVTQTPRYLIKTRGQQVTLSCSPISGHRSVSWYQQTPGQGLQFLFEYFSETQRNKGNFPGRFSGRQFSNSRSEMNVSTLELGDSALYLCASSLARSNEKLFFGSGTQLSVL.

The CDR3 loop is CASSDSTGGAWGKDQPQHF. DNA of the CDR3: TGTGCCAGCAGTGACTCGACAGGGGGCGCGTGGGGGAAGGATCAGCCCCAGCATTTT. V gene TRBV6-4 combines with J gene TRBJ1-5; 10 nucleotides match TRBD1. Germline CDR1 reads MRHNA; CDR2 reads SNTAGT. With V trimmed by 0 bases and J by 5 bases, 13 bases remained unmatched. The CDR3 spans 19 residues.